Following are 15 T cell receptor beta chains from one sample sequenced in a study of blood T cell repertoires in COVID-19. Using immunoSEQ multiplex PCR, the repertoire was profiled, and TCRdb retains in-frame clones only, with some absent. The data hold 20,000 or so clones, with 84% observed a single time. The sequencing sample was made of peripheral blood. Every receptor here comes from a man in his forties with acute or convalescent COVID-19.

The V call is TRBV29-1, the J call TRBJ1-2; D might be TRBD1 (6 bases). Between the trimmed V and J ends, which lost 1 base and 4 bases, there was a span of 19 bases. The CDR3 consists of 16 residues. Germline CDR1 and CDR2: SQVTM and ANQGSEA. In nucleotides, the CDR3 is TGCAGCGTTGAAGGGGGTATCGGACAGTCACTCTATGGCTACACCTTC. This encodes CSVEGGIGQSLYGYTF.

The chain uses TRBV5-1 and TRBJ1-6; D gene uncertain. CDR1 SGHRS and CDR2 YFSETQ come from the germline V gene. V dropped 2 bases and J dropped 9 bases, with 9 bases sitting between them. The CDR3 is 13 amino acids. CDR3 nucleotides: TGCGCCAGCAGCTTAGATGGGCTTTCACCCCTCCACTTT. This encodes CASSLDGLSPLHF.

The chain uses TRBV5-6 and TRBJ2-3; 10 bases fit TRBD1. Germline CDR1 is SGHDT and CDR2 is YYEEEE. Unmatched junction bases numbered 8, after V lost 5 bases and J lost 2 bases. The CDR3 consists of 16 residues. The CDR3 spells CASRLRDRGFTDTQYF. In nucleotides, the CDR3 is TGTGCCAGCAGACTCCGGGACAGGGGATTCACAGATACGCAGTATTTT.

The gene calls are TRBV7-9 and TRBJ1-4; the D is unclear. This CDR3 has 11 amino acids. The V and J ends lost 5 bases and 11 bases respectively, with 9 bases between them. Germline-derived CDR1 and CDR2 are SEHNR and FQNEAQ (reference sequence). The CDR3 DNA reads TGTGCCAGCAGCCCAAGGCGGAAACTGTTTTTT. Amino acid sequence: CASSPRRKLFF.

V gene TRBV6-5 combines with J gene TRBJ1-5; 8 nucleotides agree with TRBD1. V shed 6 bases and J 5 bases; nucleotides not matched to a gene: 9. The CDR3 sequence is 15 residues long. Germline CDR1 MNHEY, CDR2 SVGAGI. CDR3 amino acids: CASSPDRGVDQPQHF. CDR3 nucleotide sequence: TGTGCCAGCAGCCCCGACAGGGGAGTGGATCAGCCCCAGCATTTT.

This rearrangement joins TRBV7-2 to TRBJ1-4, with D possibly being TRBD1 (6 bases). The CDR3 has 16 amino acids. Trimming took off 6 bases at V and 7 bases at J, with 21 bases between the two ends. Germline V CDR1 and CDR2: SGHTA, FQGNSA. CDR3 residues: CASSSSGGGEGEKLFF. The DNA of the CDR3 is TGTGCCAGCAGTTCATCAGGAGGGGGGGAGGGTGAAAAACTGTTTTTT.

The chain combines TRBV7-8 with TRBJ1-6; maybe TRBD1 (5 bases). This CDR3 comprises 14 residues. V lost 4 bases and J lost 4, with 8 bases in between. Germline-derived CDR1 and CDR2 are SGHVS and FQNEAQ. CDR3 DNA sequence: TGTGCCAGCAGCTCTAAGGGGTATAATTCACCCCTCCACTTT. Translating it yields CASSSKGYNSPLHF.

The chain links TRBV24-1 to TRBJ1-1, with 8 bases matching TRBD1. V lost 8 bases to trimming and J lost 7 bases; unmatched junction nucleotides: 2. The CDR3 contains 11 residues. Germline assignment: CDR1 KGHDR and CDR2 SFDVKD. The CDR3 spells CATTGQGEAFF. The CDR3 DNA follows: TGTGCCACCACCGGACAGGGTGAAGCTTTCTTT.

This chain connects TRBV18 to TRBJ2-5; 8 bases fit TRBD2. J lost 0 bases, V lost 5 bases, and 11 bases had no gene match. Germline-derived CDR1 and CDR2 are KGHSH and LQKENI. The CDR3 loop spans 17 amino acids. The CDR3 loop reads CASSGDAPGGYQETQYF. The CDR3 DNA reads TGTGCCAGCTCAGGTGACGCTCCGGGAGGGTACCAAGAGACCCAGTACTTC.

The rearrangement joins TRBV10-3 to TRBJ1-2; D is possibly TRBD1 (6 bases). This CDR3 comprises 13 residues. Germline assignment: CDR1 ENHRY and CDR2 SYGVKD. Deletions cut 2 bases from V and 2 bases from J, with 6 bases between. CDR3 protein: CAISEDRNYGYTF. CDR3 in DNA: TGTGCCATCAGTGAGGACAGGAACTATGGCTACACCTTC.

The CDR3 sequence is CASSEQGAKDTQYF. CDR3 bases: TGTGCCAGCAGTGAACAGGGTGCAAAGGATACGCAGTATTTT. V is TRBV6-4 and J is TRBJ2-3, with D perhaps matching TRBD1 (6 bases). V lost 3 bases and J 6 bases, leaving 13 bases between the germline ends. Per the germline V gene, CDR1 is MRHNA and CDR2 is SNTAGT. The CDR3 has 14 amino acids.

The rearrangement joins TRBV5-1 to TRBJ2-1; D possibly corresponds to TRBD2 (6 bases). Germline values: CDR1 SGHRS, CDR2 YFSETQ. The V gene lost 4 bases and the J gene lost 8 bases, with 10 bases spanning the gap. The CDR3 length is 12 residues. CDR3 region: CASSETSHEQFF. The CDR3, as DNA: TGCGCCAGCAGCGAAACTAGCCATGAGCAGTTCTTC.

This sequence joins TRBV7-8 and TRBJ1-4; D remains ambiguous. The germline V gene encodes CDR1 SGHVS and CDR2 FQNEAQ. V was cut by 2 bases and J by 0 bases, with 7 bases left in between. The CDR3 contains 15 residues. The CDR3 loop reads CASSLREPTNEKLFF. The CDR3 DNA reads as TGTGCCAGCAGCTTACGGGAACCAACTAATGAAAAACTGTTTTTT.

This chain links TRBV5-6 with TRBJ1-4, with D hard to call. CDR1 SGHDT and CDR2 YYEEEE come from the germline V gene. The CDR3 length is 15 residues. The V end was cut by 0 bases, the J end by 4 bases, with 10 bases between. The CDR3 spells CASSLASGINEKLFF. The CDR3 nucleotides are TGTGCCAGCAGCTTGGCCTCGGGGATTAATGAAAAACTGTTTTTT.

V and J are TRBV5-5 and TRBJ1-2, with D maybe TRBD1 (6 bases). The CDR3 has 16 amino acids. V was trimmed by 3 bases and J by 8 bases, leaving 23 bases between them. Looked up from germline, CDR1 is SGHKS and CDR2 is YYEKEE (reference sequence). For the CDR3, the DNA is TGTGCCAGCAGCTCAACGAACCCGGGACAAATGATCGGCTACACCTTC. Its translation: CASSSTNPGQMIGYTF.